The present entry profiles one T cell receptor beta chain with its context. TCRdb processed the 5' RACE reads anew with MiXCR; each CDR3 protein has one entry. Of tens of thousands of distinct CDR3 sequences in the sample, over 25% were seen once. In germline, CDR1 is SGHRS, CDR2 YFSETQ. The V gene lost 6 bases and the J gene lost 3 bases, with 16 bases spanning the gap. CDR3 size: 14 residues. The rearrangement uses TRBV5-1 and TRBJ2-7, with D perhaps TRBD1 (6 bases). The source is a female donor with breast cancer. Specimen: tumor-infiltrating memory CD4+ T cells sorted from the breast tumor. Subset meaning: memory CD4+ T cells, CD4+CD45RO+CD25-. CDR3 sequence (DNA): TGCGCCAGCACCCTGGGGGCAGGGGACTACGAGCAGTACTTC. Its translation is CASTLGAGDYEQYF.